Below, one TCR beta chain is given with its context. Its specificity is not known. The sample comes from a study of T cells after posttransplantation cyclophosphamide. This table comes from immunoSEQ multiplex PCR, and its TCRdb copy is limited to in-frame clones, with some not included. The data contain 50,000 to 60,000 clones, 94% of them seen just once; the ten biggest clones take up about 3.1%. Study conclusions and caveats: TRB clonality was highly associated with recipient CMV seropositivity and reactivation. Donor-recipient repertoire similarity was low at 1-2 months, rising over year one. Skin or GI-infiltrating T cells shared few TRB sequences with blood.

V was pared by 5 bases and J by 0 bases, with 14 bases between. This CDR3 has 15 residues. The germline V gene has CDR1 SGHTA and CDR2 FQGNSA. The sequencing sample was made of PBMCs. This sequence originates from a woman between 25 and 40 years old in good health and a related stem cell transplant donor. The V call is TRBV7-2, the J call TRBJ2-7, with a weak D call TRBD1 (6 bases). CDR3 amino acids: CASSPRQVLSYEQYF. The CDR3 DNA reads TGTGCCAGCAGCCCTCGACAGGTCCTCTCCTACGAGCAGTACTTC. Full variable domain (missing parts from reference TRBV7-2 and TRBJ2-7): GAGVSQSPSNKVTEKGKDVELRCDPISGHTALYWYRQSLGQGLEFLIYFQGNSAPDKSGLPSDRFSAERTGGSVSTLTIQRTQQEDSAVYLCASSPRQVLSYEQYFGPGTRLTVT.